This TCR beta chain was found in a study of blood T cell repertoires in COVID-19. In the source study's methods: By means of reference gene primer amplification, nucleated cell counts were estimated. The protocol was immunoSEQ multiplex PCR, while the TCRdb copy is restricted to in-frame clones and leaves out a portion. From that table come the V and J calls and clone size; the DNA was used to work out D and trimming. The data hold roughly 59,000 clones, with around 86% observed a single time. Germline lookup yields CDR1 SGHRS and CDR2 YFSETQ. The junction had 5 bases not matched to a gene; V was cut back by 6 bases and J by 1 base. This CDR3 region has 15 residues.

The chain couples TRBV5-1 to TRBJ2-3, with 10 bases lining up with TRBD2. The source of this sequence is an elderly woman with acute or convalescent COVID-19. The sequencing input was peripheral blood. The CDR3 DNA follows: TGCGCCAGCAACAGACTAGCGGGTCGCACAGATACGCAGTATTTT. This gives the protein CASNRLAGRTDTQYF.